The present TCR beta chain was sequenced within a study of regulatory T cells in long-lasting Graves disease. Germline V gene lookup returns CDR1 MNHNS and CDR2 SASEGT. V lost 5 bases, J lost 4 bases, and 7 bases stayed unmatched. The CDR3 has 15 amino acids. The sample's time point: persistent/refractory GD, antithyroid drugs over 5 years with positive TRAb. PBMCs were the source of the RNA used for TCR sequencing. Investigators prepared the TCR beta libraries by applying iRepertoire HTBI primers and Arm-PCR of CDR3 regions. From the multiplex PCR reads, TCRdb called clonotypes with MiXCR, one entry per CDR3 protein. The sample consists of fewer than 400,000 distinct CDR3 sequences, more than 20% of them appearing once.

The V call is TRBV6-1, the J call TRBJ2-3; 9 bases are a match to TRBD2. The source was peripheral blood mononuclear cells (PBMCs), collected when the disease was refractory, from a patient treated with antithyroid drugs. This sequence originates from a female donor with Graves disease. The CDR3 DNA reads TGTGCCAGCAGTACTGGGGGACTAGCTCCAGATACGCAGTATTTT. Protein product: CASSTGGLAPDTQYF.